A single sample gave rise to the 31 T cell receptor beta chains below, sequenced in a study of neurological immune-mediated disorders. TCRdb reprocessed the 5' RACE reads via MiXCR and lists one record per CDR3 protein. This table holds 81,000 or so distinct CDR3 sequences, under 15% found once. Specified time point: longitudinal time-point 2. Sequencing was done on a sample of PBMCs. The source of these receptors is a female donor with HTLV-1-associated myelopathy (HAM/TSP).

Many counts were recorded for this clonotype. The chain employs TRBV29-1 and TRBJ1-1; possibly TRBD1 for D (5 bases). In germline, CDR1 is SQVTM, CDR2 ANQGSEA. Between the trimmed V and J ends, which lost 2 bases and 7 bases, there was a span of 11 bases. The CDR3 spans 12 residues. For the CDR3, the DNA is TGCAGCGTTGAATACCTGGGGGGTGAAGCTTTCTTT. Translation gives CSVEYLGGEAFF. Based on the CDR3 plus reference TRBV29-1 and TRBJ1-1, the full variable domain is SAVISQKPSRDICQRGTSLTIQCQVDSQVTMMFWYRQQPGQSLTLIATANQGSEATYESGFVIDKFPISRPNLTFSTLTVSNMSPEDSSIYLCSVEYLGGEAFFGQGTRLTVV.

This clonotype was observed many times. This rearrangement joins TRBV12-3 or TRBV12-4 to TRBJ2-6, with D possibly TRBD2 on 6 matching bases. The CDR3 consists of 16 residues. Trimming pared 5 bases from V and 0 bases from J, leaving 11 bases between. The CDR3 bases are TGTGCCAGCAGTGCCGGGAGAGGCTCTGGGGCCAACGTCCTGACTTTC. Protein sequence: CASSAGRGSGANVLTF.

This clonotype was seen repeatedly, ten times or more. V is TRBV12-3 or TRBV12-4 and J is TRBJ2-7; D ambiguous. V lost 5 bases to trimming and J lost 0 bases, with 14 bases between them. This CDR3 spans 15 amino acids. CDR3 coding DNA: TGTGCCAGCAGTACGCGAGGCCCTCGCTCCTACGAGCAGTACTTC. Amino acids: CASSTRGPRSYEQYF.

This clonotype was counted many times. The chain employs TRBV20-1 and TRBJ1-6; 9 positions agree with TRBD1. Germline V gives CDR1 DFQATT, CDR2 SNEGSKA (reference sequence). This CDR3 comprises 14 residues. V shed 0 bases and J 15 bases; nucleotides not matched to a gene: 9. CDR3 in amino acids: CSARDLRTGADLHF. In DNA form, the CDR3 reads TGCAGTGCTAGAGACCTCCGGACAGGGGCTGACCTCCACTTT.

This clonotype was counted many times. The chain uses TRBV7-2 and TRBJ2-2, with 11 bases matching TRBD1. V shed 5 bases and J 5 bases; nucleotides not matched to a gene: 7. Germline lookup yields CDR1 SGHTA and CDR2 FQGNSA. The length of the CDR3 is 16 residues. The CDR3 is CASSKDRGRLTGELFF. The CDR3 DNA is TGTGCCAGCAGCAAGGACAGGGGGCGGTTAACCGGGGAGCTGTTTTTT.

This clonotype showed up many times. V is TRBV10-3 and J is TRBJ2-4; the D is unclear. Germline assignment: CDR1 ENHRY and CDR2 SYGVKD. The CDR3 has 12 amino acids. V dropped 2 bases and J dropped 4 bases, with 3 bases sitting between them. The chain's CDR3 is CAISEGKNIQYF. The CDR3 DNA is TGTGCCATCAGTGAGGGGAAAAACATTCAGTACTTC.

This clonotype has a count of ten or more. In nucleotides, the CDR3 is TGTGCCAGCAGCCGGACTAGCGGGGGGCTCTGGGATGAGCAGTTCTTC. Translated: CASSRTSGGLWDEQFF. The genes are TRBV6-5 and TRBJ2-1, with 14 nucleotides matching TRBD2. Germline assignment: CDR1 MNHEY and CDR2 SVGAGI. The V gene end was trimmed by 6 bases and the J gene end by 8 bases; junction bases not matched to a gene: 9. CDR3 length: 16 residues.

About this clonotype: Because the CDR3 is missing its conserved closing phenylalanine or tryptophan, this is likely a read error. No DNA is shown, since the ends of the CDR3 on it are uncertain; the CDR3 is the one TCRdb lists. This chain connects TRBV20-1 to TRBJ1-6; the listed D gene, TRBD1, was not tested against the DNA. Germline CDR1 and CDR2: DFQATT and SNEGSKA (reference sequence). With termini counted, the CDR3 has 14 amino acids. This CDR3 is CSAQDTGQGKWSLL.

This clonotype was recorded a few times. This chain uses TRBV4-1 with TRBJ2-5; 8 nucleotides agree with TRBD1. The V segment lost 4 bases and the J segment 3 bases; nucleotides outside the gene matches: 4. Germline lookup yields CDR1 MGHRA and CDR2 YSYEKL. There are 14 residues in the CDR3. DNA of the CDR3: TGCGCCAGCAGCCGACGGGACAGGAAAGAGACCCAGTACTTC. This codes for CASSRRDRKETQYF.

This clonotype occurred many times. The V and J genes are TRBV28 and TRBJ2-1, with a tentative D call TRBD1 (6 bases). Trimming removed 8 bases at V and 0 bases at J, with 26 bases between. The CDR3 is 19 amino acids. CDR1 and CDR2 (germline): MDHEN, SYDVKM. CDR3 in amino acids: CASFPSGQGRSSSYNEQFF. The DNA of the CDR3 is TGTGCCAGCTTCCCCTCGGGGCAGGGGCGTTCTAGCTCCTACAATGAGCAGTTCTTC.

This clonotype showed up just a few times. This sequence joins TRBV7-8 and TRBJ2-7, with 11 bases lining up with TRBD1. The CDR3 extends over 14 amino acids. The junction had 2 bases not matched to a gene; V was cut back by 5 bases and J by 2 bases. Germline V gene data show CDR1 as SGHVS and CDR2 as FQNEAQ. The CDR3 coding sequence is TGTGCCAGCAGCCGGGGACAGGGGGCCTACGAGCAGTACTTC. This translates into CASSRGQGAYEQYF. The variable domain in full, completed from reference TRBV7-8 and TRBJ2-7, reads GAGVSQSPRYKVAKRGQDVALRCDPISGHVSLFWYQQALGQGPEFLTYFQNEAQLDKSGLPSDRFFAERPEGSVSTLKIQRTQQEDSAVYLCASSRGQGAYEQYFGPGTRLTVT.

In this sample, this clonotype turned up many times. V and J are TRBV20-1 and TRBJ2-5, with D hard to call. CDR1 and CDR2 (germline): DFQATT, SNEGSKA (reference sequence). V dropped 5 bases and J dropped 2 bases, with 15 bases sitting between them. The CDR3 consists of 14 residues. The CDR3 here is CSALDIKGQETQYF. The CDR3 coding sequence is TGCAGTGCTCTAGATATCAAGGGACAAGAGACCCAGTACTTC.

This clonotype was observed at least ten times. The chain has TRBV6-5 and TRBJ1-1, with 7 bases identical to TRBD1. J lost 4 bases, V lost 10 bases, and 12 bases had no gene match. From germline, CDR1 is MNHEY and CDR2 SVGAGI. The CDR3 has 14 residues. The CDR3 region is CATASTGASTEAFF. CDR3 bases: TGTGCCACCGCTTCTACAGGGGCGAGCACTGAAGCTTTCTTT.

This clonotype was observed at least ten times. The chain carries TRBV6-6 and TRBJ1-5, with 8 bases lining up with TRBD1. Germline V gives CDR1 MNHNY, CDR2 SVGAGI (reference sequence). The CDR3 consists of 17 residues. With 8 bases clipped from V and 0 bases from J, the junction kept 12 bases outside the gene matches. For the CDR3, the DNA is TGTGCCAGCCTTGGTCGGCCAGGGGGCGATAGCAATCAGCCCCAGCATTTT. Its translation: CASLGRPGGDSNQPQHF.

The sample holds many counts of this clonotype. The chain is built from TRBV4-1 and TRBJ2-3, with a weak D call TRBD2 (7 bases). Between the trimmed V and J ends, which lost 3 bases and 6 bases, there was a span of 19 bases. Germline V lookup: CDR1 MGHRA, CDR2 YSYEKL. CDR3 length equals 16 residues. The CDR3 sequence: CASSHTTPGGADTQYF. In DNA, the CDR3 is TGCGCCAGCAGCCACACCACCCCGGGGGGCGCGGATACGCAGTATTTT.

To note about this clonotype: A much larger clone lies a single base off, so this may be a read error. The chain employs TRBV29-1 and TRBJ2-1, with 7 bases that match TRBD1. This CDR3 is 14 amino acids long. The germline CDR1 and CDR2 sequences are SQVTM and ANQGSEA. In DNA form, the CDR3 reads TGCAGCGTTGAGCCGGGACAGAATAACAATGAGCGGTTCTTC. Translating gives CSVEPGQNNNERFF.

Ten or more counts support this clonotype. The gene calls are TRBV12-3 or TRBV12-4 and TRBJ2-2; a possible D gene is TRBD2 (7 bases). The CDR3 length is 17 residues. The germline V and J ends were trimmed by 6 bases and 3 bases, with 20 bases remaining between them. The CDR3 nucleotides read TGTGCCAGCAGAATCGGGTGGGGGGGCCTGGACACCGGGGAGCTGTTTTTT. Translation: CASRIGWGGLDTGELFF.

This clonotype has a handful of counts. CDR3: CASSLMSSYEQYF. CDR3 sequence (DNA): TGTGCCAGCAGCTTGATGAGCTCCTACGAGCAGTACTTC. The J gene is TRBJ2-7, the V gene TRBV5-6; D not resolved. The ends were cut back, 1 base at V and 0 bases at J, with 5 bases in the middle. CDR3 size: 13 residues. From germline, CDR1 is SGHDT and CDR2 YYEEEE. Full variable domain (remainder filled in from reference TRBV5-6 and TRBJ2-7): DAGVTQSPTHLIKTRGQQVTLRCSPKSGHDTVSWYQQALGQGPQFIFQYYEEEERQRGNFPDRFSGHQFPNYSSELNVNALLLGDSALYLCASSLMSSYEQYFGPGTRLTVT.

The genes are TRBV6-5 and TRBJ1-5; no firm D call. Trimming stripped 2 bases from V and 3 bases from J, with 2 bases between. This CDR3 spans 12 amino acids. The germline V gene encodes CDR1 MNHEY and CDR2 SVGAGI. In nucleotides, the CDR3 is TGTGCCAGCAGTTACCACAATCAGCCCCAGCATTTT. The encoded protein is CASSYHNQPQHF.

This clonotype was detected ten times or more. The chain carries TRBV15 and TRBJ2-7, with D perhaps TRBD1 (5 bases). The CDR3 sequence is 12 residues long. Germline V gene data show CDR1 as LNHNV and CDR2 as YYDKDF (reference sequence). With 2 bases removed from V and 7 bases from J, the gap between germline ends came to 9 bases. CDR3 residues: CATSRTPGEQYF. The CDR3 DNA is TGTGCCACCAGCAGAACCCCAGGGGAGCAGTACTTC.

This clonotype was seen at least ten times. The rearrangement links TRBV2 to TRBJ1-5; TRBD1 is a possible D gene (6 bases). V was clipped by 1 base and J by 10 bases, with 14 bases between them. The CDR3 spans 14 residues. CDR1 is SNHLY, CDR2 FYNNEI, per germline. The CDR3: CASSEVTGRDPQHF. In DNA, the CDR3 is TGTGCCAGCAGTGAAGTAACAGGGCGAGACCCCCAGCATTTT.

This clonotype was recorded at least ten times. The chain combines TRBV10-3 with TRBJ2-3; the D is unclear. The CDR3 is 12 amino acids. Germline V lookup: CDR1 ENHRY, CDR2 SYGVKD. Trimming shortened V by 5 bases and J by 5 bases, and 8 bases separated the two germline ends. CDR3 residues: CAISLYGDTQYF. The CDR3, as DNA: TGTGCCATCAGTCTCTACGGAGATACGCAGTATTTT.

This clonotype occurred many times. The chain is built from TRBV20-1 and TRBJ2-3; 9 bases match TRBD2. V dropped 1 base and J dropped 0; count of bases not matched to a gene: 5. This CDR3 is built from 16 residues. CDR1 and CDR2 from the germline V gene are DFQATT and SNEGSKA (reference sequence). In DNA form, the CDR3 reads TGCAGTGCTAGAGGCAAGCGGGGGGTTAGCACAGATACGCAGTATTTT. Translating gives CSARGKRGVSTDTQYF.

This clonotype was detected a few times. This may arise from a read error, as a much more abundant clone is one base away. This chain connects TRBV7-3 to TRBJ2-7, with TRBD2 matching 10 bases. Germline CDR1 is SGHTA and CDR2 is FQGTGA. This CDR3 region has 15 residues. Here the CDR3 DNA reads TGTGTCAGCAGCTTAAGCGGGGGGGCCTCCTACGAGCAGTACTTC. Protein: CVSSLSGGASYEQYF.

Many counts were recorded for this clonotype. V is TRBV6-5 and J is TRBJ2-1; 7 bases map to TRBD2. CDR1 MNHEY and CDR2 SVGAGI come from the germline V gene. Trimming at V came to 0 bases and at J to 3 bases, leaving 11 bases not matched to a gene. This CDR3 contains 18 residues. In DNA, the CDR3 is TGTGCCAGCAGTTACTCGACCGGGGGGAACCCGAACTACAATGAGCAGTTCTTC. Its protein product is CASSYSTGGNPNYNEQFF.

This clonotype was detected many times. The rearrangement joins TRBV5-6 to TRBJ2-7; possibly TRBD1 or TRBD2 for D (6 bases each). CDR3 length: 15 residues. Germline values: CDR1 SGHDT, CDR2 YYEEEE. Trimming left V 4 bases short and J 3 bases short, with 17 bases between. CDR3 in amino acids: CASSPARGAGYEQYF. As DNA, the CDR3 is TGTGCCAGCAGCCCGGCGAGGGGGGCAGGCTACGAGCAGTACTTC.

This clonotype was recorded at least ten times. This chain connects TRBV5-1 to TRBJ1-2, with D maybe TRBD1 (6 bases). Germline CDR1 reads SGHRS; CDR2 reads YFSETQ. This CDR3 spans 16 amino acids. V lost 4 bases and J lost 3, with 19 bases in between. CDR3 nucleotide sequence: TGCGCCAGCAGCGAATCCGGGACACCGGGGGACTATGGCTACACCTTC. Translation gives CASSESGTPGDYGYTF.

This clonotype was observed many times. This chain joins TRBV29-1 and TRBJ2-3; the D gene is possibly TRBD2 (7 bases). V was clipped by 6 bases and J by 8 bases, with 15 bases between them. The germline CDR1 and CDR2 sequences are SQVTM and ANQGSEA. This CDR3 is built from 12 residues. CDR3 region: CSVEIAGATQYF. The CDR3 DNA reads TGCAGCGTGGAAATCGCGGGGGCTACGCAGTATTTT.

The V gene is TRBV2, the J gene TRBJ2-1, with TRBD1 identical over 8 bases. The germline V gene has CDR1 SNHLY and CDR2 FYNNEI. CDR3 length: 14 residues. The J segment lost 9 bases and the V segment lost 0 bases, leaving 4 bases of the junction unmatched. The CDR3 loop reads CASSEASGGGEQFF. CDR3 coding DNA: TGTGCCAGCAGTGAAGCGTCAGGGGGCGGTGAGCAGTTCTTC.

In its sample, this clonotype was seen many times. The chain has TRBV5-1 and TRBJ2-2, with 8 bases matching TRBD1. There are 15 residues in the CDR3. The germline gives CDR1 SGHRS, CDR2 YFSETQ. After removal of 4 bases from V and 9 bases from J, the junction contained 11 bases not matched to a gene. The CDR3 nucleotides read TGCGCCAGCAGCGGATCAGGGGGCGTCTCTAGGGAGCTGTTTTTT. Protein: CASSGSGGVSRELFF. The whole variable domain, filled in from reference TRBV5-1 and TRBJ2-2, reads KAGVTQTPRYLIKTRGQQVTLSCSPISGHRSVSWYQQTPGQGLQFLFEYFSETQRNKGNFPGRFSGRQFSNSRSEMNVSTLELGDSALYLCASSGSGGVSRELFFGEGSRLTVL.

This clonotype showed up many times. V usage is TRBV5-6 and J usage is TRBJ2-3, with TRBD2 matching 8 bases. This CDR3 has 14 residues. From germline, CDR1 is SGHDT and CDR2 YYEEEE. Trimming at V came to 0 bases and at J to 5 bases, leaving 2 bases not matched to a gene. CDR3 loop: CASSLARGGDTQYF. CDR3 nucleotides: TGTGCCAGCAGCTTGGCCCGGGGGGGAGATACGCAGTATTTT. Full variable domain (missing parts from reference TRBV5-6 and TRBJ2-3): DAGVTQSPTHLIKTRGQQVTLRCSPKSGHDTVSWYQQALGQGPQFIFQYYEEEERQRGNFPDRFSGHQFPNYSSELNVNALLLGDSALYLCASSLARGGDTQYFGPGTRLTVL.